This TCR beta chain was profiled in a study of identical twins. Each CDR3 protein is one row after TCRdb ran MiXCR on the 5' RACE reads. The sample comprises about 430,000 distinct CDR3 sequences, approximately 17% of which are singletons, and about 12% rests with the top ten. This clonotype was counted only a few times. This receptor was obtained from a man aged 45-65 years in good health. The sample was naive T cells sorted from blood.

CDR3 region: CASSLAGTSVLGELFF. The CDR3 region has the DNA TGTGCCAGCTCCCTCGCCGGGACTAGCGTACTCGGGGAGCTGTTTTTT. The chain is built from TRBV9 and TRBJ2-2; TRBD2 agrees at 10 bases. The CDR3 loop spans 16 amino acids. Germline V gene data show CDR1 as SGDLS and CDR2 as YYNGEE. V lost 7 bases, J lost 7 bases, and 13 bases stayed unmatched.